Shown below are 16 T cell receptor beta chains from a single sample sequenced in a study of T cell responses to AZD1222 COVID-19 vaccine. Some clones are missing from TCRdb's copy, which holds only in-frame ones; the method was immunoSEQ multiplex PCR. The profile shows over 65,000 clones, over 85% of them singletons. The source was peripheral blood, collected 28 days after the second AZD1222 dose. These receptors all stem from an adult who received the AZD1222 COVID-19 vaccine.

J is TRBJ2-1 and V is TRBV27; TRBD2 matches at 8 bases. Germline V gene sequence: CDR1 MNHEY, CDR2 SMNVEV (reference sequence). The CDR3 totals 18 residues. Losses at the gene ends were 1 base for V and 1 base for J; bases not matched to a gene: 9. CDR3 region: CASSLLASGGESYNEQFF. The CDR3 nucleotides are TGTGCCAGCAGTTTATTGGCGAGCGGGGGTGAGTCCTACAATGAGCAGTTCTTC.

V gene TRBV30 combines with J gene TRBJ2-5; the D call may be TRBD1 or TRBD2 (5 bases each). V was shortened by 4 bases and J by 5 bases, with 26 bases between the two germline ends. The germline V gene encodes CDR1 GTSNPN and CDR2 SVGIG (reference sequence). This CDR3 has 17 amino acids. CDR3 loop: CAWMGFHPGSKGETQYF. The CDR3, as DNA: TGTGCCTGGATGGGATTCCACCCGGGATCAAAGGGGGAGACCCAGTACTTC.

The J gene is TRBJ2-7, the V gene TRBV6-2 or TRBV6-3; D is perhaps TRBD1 (6 bases). CDR1 is MNHEY and CDR2 is SVGEGT in the germline V gene. V was pared by 2 bases and J by 0 bases, with 11 bases between. The CDR3 has 15 amino acids. This CDR3 is CASSYGGGGSYEQYF. The CDR3, as DNA: TGTGCCAGCAGTTACGGGGGCGGTGGCTCCTACGAGCAGTACTTC.

The gene calls are TRBV4-3 and TRBJ2-7; 9 bases map to TRBD1. V was clipped by 0 bases and J by 4 bases; unmatched bases: 4. CDR3 length equals 15 residues. CDR1 is LGHNA, CDR2 YSLEER, per germline. The CDR3 is CASSQEKQGAYEQYF. The CDR3 DNA reads TGCGCCAGCAGCCAAGAGAAACAGGGGGCTTACGAGCAGTACTTC.

This rearrangement joins TRBV3-1 (or the pseudogene TRBV3-2) to TRBJ2-7; 12 bases match TRBD1. The length of the CDR3 is 15 residues. The junction had 7 bases not matched to a gene; V was cut back by 4 bases and J by 6 bases. Germline CDR1 LGHDT, CDR2 YNNKEL (reference sequence). CDR3 protein: CASSLSGTGGGEQYF. As DNA, the CDR3 is TGTGCCAGCAGCCTGAGTGGGACAGGGGGCGGCGAGCAGTACTTC.

This clone was seen a few times. The J gene is TRBJ2-7, the V gene TRBV7-3; 11 nucleotides agree with TRBD1. Looked up from germline, CDR1 is SGHTA and CDR2 is FQGTGA. The CDR3 consists of 15 residues. V shed 3 bases, J shed 3 bases, and the junction held 4 bases outside the gene matches. The CDR3 sequence is CASSLTGTGGYEQYF. CDR3 DNA sequence: TGTGCCAGCAGCTTGACCGGGACAGGGGGCTACGAGCAGTACTTC.

The chain carries TRBV28 and TRBJ2-3; 12 bases line up with TRBD2. The germline gives CDR1 MDHEN, CDR2 SYDVKM. This CDR3 comprises 16 residues. Losses at the gene ends were 3 bases for V and 2 bases for J; bases not matched to a gene: 3. CDR3 region: CASSFGLAGITDTQYF. The CDR3 bases are TGTGCCAGCAGTTTCGGACTAGCGGGGATCACAGATACGCAGTATTTT.

The chain recombines TRBV6-5 with TRBJ2-3, with no clear D. Trimming pared 6 bases from V and 0 bases from J, leaving 10 bases between. Germline CDR1 and CDR2: MNHEY and SVGAGI. The CDR3 covers 14 residues. This chain's CDR3 is CASRETVSTDTQYF. CDR3 DNA sequence: TGTGCCAGCAGGGAGACCGTTAGCACAGATACGCAGTATTTT.

The rearrangement joins TRBV15 to TRBJ1-3; no reliable D call. The CDR3 contains 12 residues. V was shortened by 1 base and J by 3 bases, with 1 base between the two germline ends. Germline assignment: CDR1 LNHNV and CDR2 YYDKDF (reference sequence). Here the CDR3 reads CATSRVGNTIYF. CDR3 bases: TGTGCCACCAGCAGAGTTGGAAACACCATATATTTT.

The chain links TRBV19 to TRBJ1-5; 7 nucleotides match TRBD1. CDR1 is LNHDA, CDR2 SQIVND, per germline (reference sequence). The CDR3 has 16 amino acids. Trimming at V came to 5 bases and at J to 4 bases, leaving 11 bases not matched to a gene. The CDR3 DNA follows: TGTGCCAGTAGTGATAAGGGGGCAATGGCAAATCAGCCCCAGCATTTT. It yields the protein CASSDKGAMANQPQHF.

The chain has TRBV5-5 and TRBJ1-2; 11 bases match TRBD1. Unmatched junction bases numbered 5, after V lost 4 bases and J lost 0 bases. There are 16 residues in the CDR3. Germline CDR1 SGHKS, CDR2 YYEKEE (reference sequence). For the CDR3, the DNA is TGTGCCAGCAGCCTAACGGGACAGGGGGCTAACTATGGCTACACCTTC. Translation: CASSLTGQGANYGYTF.

The rearrangement uses TRBV5-1 and TRBJ1-2, with TRBD1 matching 8 bases. This CDR3 region has 13 residues. The germline V gene encodes CDR1 SGHRS and CDR2 YFSETQ. V lost 3 bases to trimming and J lost 3 bases; unmatched junction nucleotides: 1. The CDR3 is CASSSTGDYGYTF. The CDR3 DNA follows: TGCGCCAGCAGCTCGACAGGGGACTATGGCTACACCTTC.

This clone came up a few times. This chain connects TRBV11-2 to TRBJ2-1; 7 nucleotides match TRBD2. V was clipped by 5 bases and J by 12 bases; unmatched bases: 7. Germline-derived CDR1 and CDR2 are SGHAT and FQNNGV. There are 12 residues in the CDR3. The CDR3 here is CASSLGGRVQFF. The CDR3 nucleotides read TGTGCCAGCAGCCTCGGGGGGAGGGTGCAGTTCTTC. The full variable domain, rest sourced from reference TRBV11-2 and TRBJ2-1, is EAGVAQSPRYKIIEKRQSVAFWCNPISGHATLYWYQQILGQGPKLLIQFQNNGVVDDSQLPKDRFSAERLKGVDSTLKIQPAKLEDSAVYLCASSLGGRVQFFGPGTRLTVL.

CDR3 sequence reads: CATSRQTGFLSGNTIYF. The CDR3 nucleotides are TGTGCCACCAGCAGACAAACAGGGTTTTTGTCTGGAAACACCATATATTTT. The chain has TRBV15 and TRBJ1-3; D is perhaps TRBD1 (6 bases). V lost 2 bases, J lost 1 base, and 15 bases lay in between. CDR3 size: 17 residues. Germline V gives CDR1 LNHNV, CDR2 YYDKDF (reference sequence).

This clone has just one count. In DNA form, the CDR3 reads TGTGCCAGCAGCCAAGTGGGTAGCCACGGGGAGCTGTTTTTT. Protein product: CASSQVGSHGELFF. The genes are TRBV3-1 (or the pseudogene TRBV3-2) and TRBJ2-2; D gene uncertain. The CDR3 totals 14 residues. Germline V lookup: CDR1 LGHDT, CDR2 YNNKEL (reference sequence). Trimming left V 1 base short and J 7 bases short, with 10 bases between.

The J gene is TRBJ1-4, the V gene TRBV29-1; maybe TRBD1 (6 bases). V gave up 7 bases and J gave up 5 bases, with 17 bases separating them. CDR1 is SQVTM, CDR2 ANQGSEA, per germline. This CDR3 region has 14 residues. The CDR3 DNA sequence: TGCAGCGCCACAACAGGGACAAGCAATGAAAAACTGTTTTTT. Amino acid sequence: CSATTGTSNEKLFF.